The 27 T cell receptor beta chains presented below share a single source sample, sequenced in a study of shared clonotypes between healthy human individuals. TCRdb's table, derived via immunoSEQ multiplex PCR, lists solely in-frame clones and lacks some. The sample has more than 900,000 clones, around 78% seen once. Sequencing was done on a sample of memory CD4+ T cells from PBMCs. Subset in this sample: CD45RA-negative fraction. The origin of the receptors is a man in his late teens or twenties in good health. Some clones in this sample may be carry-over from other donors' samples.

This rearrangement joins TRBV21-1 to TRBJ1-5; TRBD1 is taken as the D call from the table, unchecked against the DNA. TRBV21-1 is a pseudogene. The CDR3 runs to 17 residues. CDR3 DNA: TGTGCCAGCAGCAAAGGGAGGGGACAGGGGAACAATCAGCCCCAGCATTTT. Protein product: CASSKGRGQGNNQPQHF.

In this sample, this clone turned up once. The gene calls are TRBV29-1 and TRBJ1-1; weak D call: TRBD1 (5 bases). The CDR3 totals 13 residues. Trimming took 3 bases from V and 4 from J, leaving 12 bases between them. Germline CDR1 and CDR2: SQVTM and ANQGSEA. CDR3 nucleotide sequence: TGCAGCGTTGATGACGGGGGAGGCACTGAAGCTTTCTTT. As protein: CSVDDGGGTEAFF.

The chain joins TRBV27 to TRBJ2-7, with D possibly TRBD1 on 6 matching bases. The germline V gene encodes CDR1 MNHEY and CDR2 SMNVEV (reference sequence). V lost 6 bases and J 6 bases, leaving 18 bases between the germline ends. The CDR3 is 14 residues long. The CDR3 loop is CASSARTASIEQYF. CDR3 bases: TGTGCCAGCAGCGCCAGGACAGCTTCTATCGAGCAGTACTTC.

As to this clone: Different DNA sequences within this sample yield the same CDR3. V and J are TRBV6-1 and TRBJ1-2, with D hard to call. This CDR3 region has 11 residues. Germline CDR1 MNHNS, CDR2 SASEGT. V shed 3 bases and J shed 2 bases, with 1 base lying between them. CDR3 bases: TGTGCCAGCAGTGACAACTATGGCTACACCTTC. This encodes CASSDNYGYTF.

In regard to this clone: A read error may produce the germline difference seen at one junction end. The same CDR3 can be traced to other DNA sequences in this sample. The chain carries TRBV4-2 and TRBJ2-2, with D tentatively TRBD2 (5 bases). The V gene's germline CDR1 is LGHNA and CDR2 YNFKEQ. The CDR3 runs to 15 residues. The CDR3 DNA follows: TGTGCCAGCAGCCTGAGCGGTAGGAACACCGGGGAACTGTTGTTT. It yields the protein CASSLSGRNTGELLF.

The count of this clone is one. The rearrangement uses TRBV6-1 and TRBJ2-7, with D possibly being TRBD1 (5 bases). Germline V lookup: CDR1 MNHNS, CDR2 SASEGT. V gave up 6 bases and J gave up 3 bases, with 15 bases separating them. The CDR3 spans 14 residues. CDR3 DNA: TGTGCCAGCAGGATGGGGCCCAGCCACTACGAGCAGTACTTC. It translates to CASRMGPSHYEQYF.

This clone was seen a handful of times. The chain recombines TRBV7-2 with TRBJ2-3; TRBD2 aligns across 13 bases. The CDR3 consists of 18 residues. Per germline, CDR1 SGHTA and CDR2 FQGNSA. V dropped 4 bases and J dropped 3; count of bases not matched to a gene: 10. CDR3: CASSSGLAGVRGTDTQYF. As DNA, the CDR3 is TGTGCCAGCAGCTCCGGACTAGCGGGAGTTAGAGGGACAGATACGCAGTATTTT. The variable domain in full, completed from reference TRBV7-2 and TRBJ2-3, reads GAGVSQSPSNKVTEKGKDVELRCDPISGHTALYWYRQSLGQGLEFLIYFQGNSAPDKSGLPSDRFSAERTGGSVSTLTIQRTQQEDSAVYLCASSSGLAGVRGTDTQYFGPGTRLTVL.

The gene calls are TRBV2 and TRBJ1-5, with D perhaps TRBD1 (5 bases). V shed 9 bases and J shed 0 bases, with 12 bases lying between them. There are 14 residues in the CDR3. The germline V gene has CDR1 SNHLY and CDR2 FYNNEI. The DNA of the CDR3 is TGTGCCAGTACGACAGTCCCTAGCAATCAGCCCCAGCATTTT. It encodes CASTTVPSNQPQHF. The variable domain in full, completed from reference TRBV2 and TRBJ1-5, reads EPEVTQTPSHQVTQMGQEVILRCVPISNHLYFYWYRQILGQKVEFLVSFYNNEISEKSEIFDDQFSVERPDGSNFTLKIRSTKLEDSAMYFCASTTVPSNQPQHFGDGTRLSIL.

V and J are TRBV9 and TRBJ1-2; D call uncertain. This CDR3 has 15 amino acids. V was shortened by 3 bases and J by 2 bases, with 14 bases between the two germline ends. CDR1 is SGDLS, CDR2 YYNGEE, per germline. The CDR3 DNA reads TGTGCCAGCAGCGAGGAACCGGGAAGAAACTATGGCTACACCTTC. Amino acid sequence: CASSEEPGRNYGYTF.

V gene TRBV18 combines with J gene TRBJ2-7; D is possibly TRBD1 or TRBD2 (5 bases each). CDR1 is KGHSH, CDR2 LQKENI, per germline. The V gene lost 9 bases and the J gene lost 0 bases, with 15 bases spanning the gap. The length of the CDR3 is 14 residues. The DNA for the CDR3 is TGTGCCAGTTCCACCGCCGGGGCCTCCTACGAGCAGTACTTC. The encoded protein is CASSTAGASYEQYF.

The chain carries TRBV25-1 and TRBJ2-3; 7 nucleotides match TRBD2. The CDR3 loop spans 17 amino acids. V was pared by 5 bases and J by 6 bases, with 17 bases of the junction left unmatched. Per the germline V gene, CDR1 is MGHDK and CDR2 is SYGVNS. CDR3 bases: TGTGCCAGCAGTCCCTCTACCGCTAGCGGTGATACGGATACGCAGTATTTT. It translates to CASSPSTASGDTDTQYF.

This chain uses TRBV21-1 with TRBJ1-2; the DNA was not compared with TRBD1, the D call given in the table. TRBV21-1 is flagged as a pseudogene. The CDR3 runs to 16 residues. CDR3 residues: CASSKVGGSGNYGYTF. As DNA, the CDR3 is TGTGCCAGCAGCAAAGTAGGGGGCTCAGGGAACTATGGCTACACCTTC.

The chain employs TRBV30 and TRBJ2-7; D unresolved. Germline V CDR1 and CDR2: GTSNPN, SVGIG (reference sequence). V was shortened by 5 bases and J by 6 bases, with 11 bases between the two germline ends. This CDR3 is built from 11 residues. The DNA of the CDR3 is TGTGCCTGGGGCGACTGGGGCGAGCAGTACTTC. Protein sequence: CAWGDWGEQYF.

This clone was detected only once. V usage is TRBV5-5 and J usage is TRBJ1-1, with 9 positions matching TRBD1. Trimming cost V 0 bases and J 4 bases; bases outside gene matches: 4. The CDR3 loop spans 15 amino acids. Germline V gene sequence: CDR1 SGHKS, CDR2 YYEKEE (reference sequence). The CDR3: CASSLATGGGTEAFF. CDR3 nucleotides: TGTGCCAGCAGCTTGGCGACAGGGGGAGGCACTGAAGCTTTCTTT.

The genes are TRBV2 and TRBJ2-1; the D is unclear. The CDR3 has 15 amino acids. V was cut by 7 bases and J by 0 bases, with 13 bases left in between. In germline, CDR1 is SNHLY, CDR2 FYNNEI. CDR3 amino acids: CASTRSESSYNEQFF. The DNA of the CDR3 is TGTGCCAGCACCCGCTCCGAAAGCTCCTACAATGAGCAGTTCTTC.

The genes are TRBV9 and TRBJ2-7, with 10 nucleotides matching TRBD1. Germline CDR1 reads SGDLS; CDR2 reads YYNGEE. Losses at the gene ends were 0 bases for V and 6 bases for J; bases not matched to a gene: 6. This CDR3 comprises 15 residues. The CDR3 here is CASSVGQGARLEQYF. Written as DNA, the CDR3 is TGTGCCAGCAGCGTAGGACAGGGGGCACGGCTCGAGCAGTACTTC. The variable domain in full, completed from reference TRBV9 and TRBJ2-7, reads DSGVTQTPKHLITATGQRVTLRCSPRSGDLSVYWYQQSLDQGLQFLIQYYNGEERAKGNILERFSAQQFPDLHSELNLSSLELGDSALYFCASSVGQGARLEQYFGPGTRLTVT.

The CDR3 region is CATSRDRRPSYNEQFF. CDR3 nucleotides: TGTGCCACCAGCAGAGATCGGCGGCCTTCCTACAATGAGCAGTTCTTC. J is TRBJ2-1 and V is TRBV15; D not resolved. The germline CDR1 and CDR2 sequences are LNHNV and YYDKDF (reference sequence). V dropped 0 bases and J dropped 1 base, with 10 bases sitting between them. The CDR3 length is 16 residues.

The CDR3 is CASSFLGFSGNTIYF. Here the CDR3 DNA reads TGTGCCAGCAGTTTTTTGGGTTTCTCTGGAAACACCATATATTTT. J is TRBJ1-3 and V is TRBV28; no clear D. Trimming pared 3 bases from V and 0 bases from J, leaving 9 bases between. Germline V gene sequence: CDR1 MDHEN, CDR2 SYDVKM. The CDR3 contains 15 residues.

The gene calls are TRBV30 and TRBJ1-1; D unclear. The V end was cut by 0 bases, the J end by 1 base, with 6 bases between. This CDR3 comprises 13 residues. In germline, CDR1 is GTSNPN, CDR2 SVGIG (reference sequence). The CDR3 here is CAWSVNENTEAFF. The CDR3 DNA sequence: TGTGCCTGGAGTGTGAACGAGAACACTGAAGCTTTCTTT.

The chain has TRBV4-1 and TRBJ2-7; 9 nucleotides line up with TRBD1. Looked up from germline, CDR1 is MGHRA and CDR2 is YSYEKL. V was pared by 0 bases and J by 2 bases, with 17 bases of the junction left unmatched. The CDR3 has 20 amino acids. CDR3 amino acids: CASSQESGTGNPKGTYEQYF. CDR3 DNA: TGCGCCAGCAGCCAAGAATCAGGGACAGGGAACCCAAAGGGCACCTACGAGCAGTACTTC.

This CDR3 reads CSAVLGNEQYF. In nucleotides, the CDR3 is TGCAGTGCCGTCTTGGGGAACGAGCAGTACTTC. The chain carries TRBV20-1 and TRBJ2-5; no definite D call. The J call may be faulty, since TRBJ2-7 better matches the DNA end. Germline CDR1 is DFQATT and CDR2 is SNEGSKA (reference sequence). The CDR3 has 11 amino acids.

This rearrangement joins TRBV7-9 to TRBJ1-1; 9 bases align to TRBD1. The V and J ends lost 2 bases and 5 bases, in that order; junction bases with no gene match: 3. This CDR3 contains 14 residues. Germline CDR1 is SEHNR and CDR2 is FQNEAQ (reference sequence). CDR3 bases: TGTGCCAGCAGCTTAACGGGGACAGGGACTGAAGCTTTCTTT. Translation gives CASSLTGTGTEAFF.

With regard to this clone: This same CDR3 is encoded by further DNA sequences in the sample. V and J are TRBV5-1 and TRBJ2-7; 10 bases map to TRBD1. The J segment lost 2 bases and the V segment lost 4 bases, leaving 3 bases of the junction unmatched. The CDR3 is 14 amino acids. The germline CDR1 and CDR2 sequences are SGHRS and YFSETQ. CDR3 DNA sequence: TGCGCCAGCAGCCCGGGACAGGGGCCCTACGAGCAGTACTTC. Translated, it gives CASSPGQGPYEQYF.

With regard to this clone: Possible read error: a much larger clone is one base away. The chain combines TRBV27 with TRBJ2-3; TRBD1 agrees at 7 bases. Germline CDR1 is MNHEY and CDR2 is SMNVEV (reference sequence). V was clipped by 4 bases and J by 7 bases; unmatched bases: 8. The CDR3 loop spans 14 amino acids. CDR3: CASSSYRGANTQYF. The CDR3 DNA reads TGTGCCAGCAGTTCCTACAGGGGTGCAAATACGCAGTATTTT.

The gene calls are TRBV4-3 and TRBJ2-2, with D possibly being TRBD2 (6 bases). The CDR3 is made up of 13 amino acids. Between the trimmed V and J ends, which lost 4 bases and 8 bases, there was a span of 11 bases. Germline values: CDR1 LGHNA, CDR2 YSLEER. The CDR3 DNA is TGCGCCAGCAGCCCGACTAGGGAGGGGGAGCTGTTTTTT. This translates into CASSPTREGELFF.

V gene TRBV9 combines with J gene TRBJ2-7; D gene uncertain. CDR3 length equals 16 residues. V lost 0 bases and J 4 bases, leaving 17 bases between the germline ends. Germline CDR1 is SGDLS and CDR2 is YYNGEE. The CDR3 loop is CASSVVDVGSPYEQYF. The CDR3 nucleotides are TGTGCCAGCAGCGTAGTAGATGTCGGCAGTCCGTACGAGCAGTACTTC.

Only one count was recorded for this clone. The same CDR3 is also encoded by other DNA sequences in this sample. CDR3 in amino acids: CASKQGYEQYF. In nucleotides, the CDR3 is TGTGCCAGCAAACAGGGGTACGAGCAGTACTTC. The chain joins TRBV2 to TRBJ2-7; 7 positions match TRBD1. CDR1 SNHLY and CDR2 FYNNEI come from the germline V gene. The CDR3 totals 11 residues. The V and J ends lost 7 bases and 4 bases, in that order; junction bases with no gene match: 1.